This T cell receptor (beta chain) appears in the sequencing data of a study of neurological immune-mediated disorders. The CDR3 has 16 amino acids. Per the germline V gene, CDR1 is MNHEY and CDR2 is SVGEGT. V shed 2 bases and J 2 bases; nucleotides not matched to a gene: 9. This clonotype has a count of ten or more. The antigen is not known. The time point denotes: longitudinal time-point 1 (baseline). Healthy controls consisted of blood bank volunteers in Maryland, USA. The study built unsorted libraries from 2 million PBMCs kept at -80 C. The team produced cDNA through 5'RACE using 10-nucleotide random UMIs. TCRdb redid the calling of the 5' RACE reads with MiXCR, one entry per CDR3 protein. The sample shows more than 70,000 distinct CDR3 sequences, approximately 10% of them seen only once. Findings of the study overall: None of the CDR3 amino acid sequences of expanded clones were shared across subjects, and this suggested private repertoires in all groups.

The TCR sequence derives from a man in his thirties or forties in good health. The chain uses TRBV6-2 or TRBV6-3 and TRBJ2-7; 7 positions agree with TRBD1. Sequencing used PBMCs. The CDR3 nucleotides are TGTGCCAGCAGTTACCCCTCCGGGACAGACCCCTACGAGCAGTACTTC. It translates to CASSYPSGTDPYEQYF.